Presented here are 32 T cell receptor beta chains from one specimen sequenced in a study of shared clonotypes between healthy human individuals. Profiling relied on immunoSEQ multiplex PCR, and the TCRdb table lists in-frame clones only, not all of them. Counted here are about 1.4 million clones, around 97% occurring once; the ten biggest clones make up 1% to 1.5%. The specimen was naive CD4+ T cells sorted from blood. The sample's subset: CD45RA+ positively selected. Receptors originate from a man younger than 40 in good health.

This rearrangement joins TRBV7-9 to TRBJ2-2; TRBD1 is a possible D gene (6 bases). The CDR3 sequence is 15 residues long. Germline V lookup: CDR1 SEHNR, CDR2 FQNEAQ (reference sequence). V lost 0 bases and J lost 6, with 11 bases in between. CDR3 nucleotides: TGTGCCAGCAGCTTAGCACCAGGGGCGCCCGGGGAGCTGTTTTTT. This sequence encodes CASSLAPGAPGELFF.

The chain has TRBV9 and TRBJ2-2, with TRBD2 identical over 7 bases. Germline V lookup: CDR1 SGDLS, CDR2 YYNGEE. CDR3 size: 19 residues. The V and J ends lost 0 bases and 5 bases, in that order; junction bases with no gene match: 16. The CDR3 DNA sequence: TGTGCCAGCAGCGTAGGTCGAGTGGGAGGGGAAAGGTGGACCGGGGAGCTGTTTTTT. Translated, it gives CASSVGRVGGERWTGELFF.

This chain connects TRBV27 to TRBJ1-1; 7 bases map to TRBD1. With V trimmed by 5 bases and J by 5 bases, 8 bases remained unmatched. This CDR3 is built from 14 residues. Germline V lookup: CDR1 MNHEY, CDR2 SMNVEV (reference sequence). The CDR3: CASSLNRGRTEAFF. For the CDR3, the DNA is TGTGCCAGCAGTCTAAACAGGGGAAGGACTGAAGCTTTCTTT.

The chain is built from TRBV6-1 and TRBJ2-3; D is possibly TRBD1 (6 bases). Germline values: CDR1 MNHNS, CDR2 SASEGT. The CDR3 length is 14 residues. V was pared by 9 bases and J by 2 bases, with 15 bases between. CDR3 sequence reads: CARQGQGITDTQYF. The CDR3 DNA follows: TGTGCCAGGCAGGGGCAGGGAATCACAGATACGCAGTATTTT.

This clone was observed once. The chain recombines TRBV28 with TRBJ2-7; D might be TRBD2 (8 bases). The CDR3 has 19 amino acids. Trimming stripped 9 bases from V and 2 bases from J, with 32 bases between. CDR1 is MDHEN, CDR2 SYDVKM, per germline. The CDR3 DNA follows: TGTGCCAGTACCCCCGGGACCCAAAGGGGGCGGGAGGTCCCCTACGAGCAGTACTTC. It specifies CASTPGTQRGREVPYEQYF.

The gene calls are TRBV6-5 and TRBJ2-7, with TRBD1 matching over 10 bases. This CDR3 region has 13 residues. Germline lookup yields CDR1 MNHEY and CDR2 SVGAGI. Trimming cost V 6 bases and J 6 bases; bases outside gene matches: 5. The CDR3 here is CASRGTGDSEQYF. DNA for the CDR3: TGTGCCAGCAGGGGGACAGGGGATAGCGAGCAGTACTTC.

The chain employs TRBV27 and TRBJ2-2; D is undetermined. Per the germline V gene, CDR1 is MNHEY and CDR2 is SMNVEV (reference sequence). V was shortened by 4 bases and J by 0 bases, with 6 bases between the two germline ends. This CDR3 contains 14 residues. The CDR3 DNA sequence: TGTGCCAGCAGTTCCTCCGCGAACACCGGGGAGCTGTTTTTT. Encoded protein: CASSSSANTGELFF.

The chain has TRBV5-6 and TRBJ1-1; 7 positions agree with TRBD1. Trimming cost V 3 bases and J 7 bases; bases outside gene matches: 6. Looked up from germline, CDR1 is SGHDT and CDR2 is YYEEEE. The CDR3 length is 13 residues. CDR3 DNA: TGTGCCAGCAGCTATGGAGGGGGCAGTGAAGCTTTCTTT. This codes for CASSYGGGSEAFF.

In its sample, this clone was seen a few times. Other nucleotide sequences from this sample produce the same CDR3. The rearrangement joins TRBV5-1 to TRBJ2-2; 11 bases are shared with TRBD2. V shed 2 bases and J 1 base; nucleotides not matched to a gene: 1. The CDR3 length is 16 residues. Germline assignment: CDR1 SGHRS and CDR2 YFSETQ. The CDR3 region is CASSFLAGGNTGELFF. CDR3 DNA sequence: TGCGCCAGCAGCTTCCTAGCGGGAGGGAACACCGGGGAGCTGTTTTTT.

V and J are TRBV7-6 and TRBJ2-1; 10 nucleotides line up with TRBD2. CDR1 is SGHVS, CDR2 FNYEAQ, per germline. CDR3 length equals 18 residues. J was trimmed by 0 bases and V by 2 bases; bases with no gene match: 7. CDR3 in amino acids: CASSLTSGAASSYNEQFF. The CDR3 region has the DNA TGTGCCAGCAGCTTAACTAGCGGGGCCGCGAGCTCCTACAATGAGCAGTTCTTC.

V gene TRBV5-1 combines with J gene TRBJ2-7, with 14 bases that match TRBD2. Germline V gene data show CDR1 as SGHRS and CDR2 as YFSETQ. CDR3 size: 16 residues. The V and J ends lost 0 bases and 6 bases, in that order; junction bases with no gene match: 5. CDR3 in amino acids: CASSLVAGTSGSEQYF. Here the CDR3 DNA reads TGCGCCAGCAGCTTGGTAGCCGGGACTAGCGGGAGCGAGCAGTACTTC.

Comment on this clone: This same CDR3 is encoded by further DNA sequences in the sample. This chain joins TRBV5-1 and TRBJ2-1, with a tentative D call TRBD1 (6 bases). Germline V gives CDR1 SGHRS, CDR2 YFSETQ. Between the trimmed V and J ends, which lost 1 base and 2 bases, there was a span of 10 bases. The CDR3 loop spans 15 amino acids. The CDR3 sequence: CASSLRQGTYNEQFF. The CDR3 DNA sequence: TGCGCCAGCAGCTTGCGTCAGGGGACCTACAATGAGCAGTTCTTC.

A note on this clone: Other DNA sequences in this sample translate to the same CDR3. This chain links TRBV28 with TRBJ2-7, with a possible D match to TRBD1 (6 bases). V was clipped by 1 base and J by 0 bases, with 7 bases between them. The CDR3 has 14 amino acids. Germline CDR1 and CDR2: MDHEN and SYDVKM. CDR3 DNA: TGTGCCAGCAGTTTATTGGGGGCCTCCTACGAGCAGTACTTC. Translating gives CASSLLGASYEQYF.

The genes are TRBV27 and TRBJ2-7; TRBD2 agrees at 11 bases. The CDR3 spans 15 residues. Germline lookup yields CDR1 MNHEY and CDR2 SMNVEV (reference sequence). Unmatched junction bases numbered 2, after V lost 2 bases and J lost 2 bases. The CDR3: CASSLLAGGTYEQYF. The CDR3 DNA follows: TGTGCCAGCAGTTTACTAGCGGGAGGAACCTACGAGCAGTACTTC.

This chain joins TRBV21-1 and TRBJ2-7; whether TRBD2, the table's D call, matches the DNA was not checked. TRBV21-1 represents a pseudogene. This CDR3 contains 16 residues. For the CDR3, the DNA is TGTGCCAGCAGCAAAGCGTCTAAGCGGGAGGACTACGAGCAGTACTTC. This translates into CASSKASKREDYEQYF.

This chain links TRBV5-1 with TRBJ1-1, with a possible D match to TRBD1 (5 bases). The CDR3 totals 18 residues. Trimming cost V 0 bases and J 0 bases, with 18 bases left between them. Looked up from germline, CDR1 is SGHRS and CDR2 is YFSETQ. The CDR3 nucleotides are TGCGCCAGCAGCTTGGAACGGGGATCGGGGCTAATGAACACTGAAGCTTTCTTT. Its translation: CASSLERGSGLMNTEAFF. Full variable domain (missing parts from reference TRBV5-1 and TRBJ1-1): KAGVTQTPRYLIKTRGQQVTLSCSPISGHRSVSWYQQTPGQGLQFLFEYFSETQRNKGNFPGRFSGRQFSNSRSEMNVSTLELGDSALYLCASSLERGSGLMNTEAFFGQGTRLTVV.

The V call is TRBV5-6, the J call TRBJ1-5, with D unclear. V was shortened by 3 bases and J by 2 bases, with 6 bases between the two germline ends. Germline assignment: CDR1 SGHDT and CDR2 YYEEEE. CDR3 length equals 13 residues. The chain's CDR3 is CASSYGGNQPQHF. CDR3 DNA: TGTGCCAGCAGCTATGGGGGCAATCAGCCCCAGCATTTT.

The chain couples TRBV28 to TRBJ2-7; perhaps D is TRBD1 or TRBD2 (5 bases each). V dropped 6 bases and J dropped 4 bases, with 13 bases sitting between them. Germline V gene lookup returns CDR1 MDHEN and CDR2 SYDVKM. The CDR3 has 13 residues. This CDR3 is CASRTGPVYEQYF. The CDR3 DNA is TGTGCCAGCAGGACGGGACCGGTTTACGAGCAGTACTTC.

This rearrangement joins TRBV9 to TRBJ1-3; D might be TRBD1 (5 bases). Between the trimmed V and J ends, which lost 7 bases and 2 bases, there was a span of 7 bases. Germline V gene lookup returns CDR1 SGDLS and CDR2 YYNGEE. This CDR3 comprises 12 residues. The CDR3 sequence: CASGATGNTIYF. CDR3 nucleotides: TGTGCCAGCGGGGCAACTGGAAACACCATATATTTT. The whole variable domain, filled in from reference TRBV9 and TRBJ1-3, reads DSGVTQTPKHLITATGQRVTLRCSPRSGDLSVYWYQQSLDQGLQFLIQYYNGEERAKGNILERFSAQQFPDLHSELNLSSLELGDSALYFCASGATGNTIYFGEGSWLTVV.

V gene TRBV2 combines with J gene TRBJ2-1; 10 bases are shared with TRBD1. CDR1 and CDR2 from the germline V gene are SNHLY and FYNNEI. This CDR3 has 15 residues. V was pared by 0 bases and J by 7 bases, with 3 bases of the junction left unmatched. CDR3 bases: TGTGCCAGCAGTGAAGCTGGGACAGGGGTGAATGAGCAGTTCTTC. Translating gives CASSEAGTGVNEQFF.

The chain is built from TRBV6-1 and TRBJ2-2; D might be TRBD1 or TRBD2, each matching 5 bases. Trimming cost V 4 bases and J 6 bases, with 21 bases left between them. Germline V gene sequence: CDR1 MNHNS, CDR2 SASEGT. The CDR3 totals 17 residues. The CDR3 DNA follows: TGTGCCAGCAGTGTTGTTCCCGGGACCCAGTTTCCCGGGGAGCTGTTTTTT. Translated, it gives CASSVVPGTQFPGELFF.

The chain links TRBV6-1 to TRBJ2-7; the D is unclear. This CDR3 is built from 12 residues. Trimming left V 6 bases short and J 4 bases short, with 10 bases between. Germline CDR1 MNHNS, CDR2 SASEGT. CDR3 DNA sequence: TGTGCCAGCAGGTCCCTGATATACGAGCAGTACTTC. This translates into CASRSLIYEQYF.

CDR3 DNA sequence: TGTGCCAGCAGTTTACTCTCTCGGGGTGTGACCGGGGAGCTGTTTTTT. This codes for CASSLLSRGVTGELFF. This chain uses TRBV27 with TRBJ2-2; D may be TRBD2 (5 bases). Trimming cost V 2 bases and J 5 bases, with 15 bases left between them. Germline CDR1 and CDR2: MNHEY and SMNVEV (reference sequence). CDR3 size: 16 residues.

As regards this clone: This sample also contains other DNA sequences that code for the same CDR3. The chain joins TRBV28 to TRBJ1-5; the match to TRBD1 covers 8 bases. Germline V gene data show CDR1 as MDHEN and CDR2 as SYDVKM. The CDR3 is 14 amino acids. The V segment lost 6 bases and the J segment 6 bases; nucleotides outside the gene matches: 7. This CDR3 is CASSPTGGGQPQHF. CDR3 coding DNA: TGTGCCAGCAGCCCCACAGGGGGGGGTCAGCCCCAGCATTTT.

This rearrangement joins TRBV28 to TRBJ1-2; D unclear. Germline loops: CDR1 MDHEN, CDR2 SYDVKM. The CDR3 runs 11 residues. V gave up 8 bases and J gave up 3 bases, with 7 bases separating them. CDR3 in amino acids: CASGRDYGYTF. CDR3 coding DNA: TGTGCCAGCGGAAGGGACTATGGCTACACCTTC.

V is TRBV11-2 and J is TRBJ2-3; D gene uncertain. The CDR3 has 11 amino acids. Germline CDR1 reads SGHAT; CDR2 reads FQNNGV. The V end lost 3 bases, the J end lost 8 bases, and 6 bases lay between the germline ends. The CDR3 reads CASSLGITQYF. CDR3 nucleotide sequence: TGTGCCAGCAGCTTGGGGATTACGCAGTATTTT.

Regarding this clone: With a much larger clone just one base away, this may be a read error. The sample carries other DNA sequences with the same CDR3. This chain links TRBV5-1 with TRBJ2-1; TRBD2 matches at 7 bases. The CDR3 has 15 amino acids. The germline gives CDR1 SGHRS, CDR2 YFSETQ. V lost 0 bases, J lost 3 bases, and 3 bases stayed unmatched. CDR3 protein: CASSLGLADYNEQFF. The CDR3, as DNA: TGCGCCAGCAGCTTGGGTCTAGCGGACTACAATGAGCAGTTCTTC.

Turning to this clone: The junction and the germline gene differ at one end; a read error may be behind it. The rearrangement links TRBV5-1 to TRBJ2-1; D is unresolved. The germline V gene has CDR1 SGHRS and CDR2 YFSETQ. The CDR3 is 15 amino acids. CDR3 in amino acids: CASSLGLNSNNEQFF. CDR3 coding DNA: TGCGCCAGCAGCTTGGGGCTCAACTCCAACAATGAGCAGTTCTTC.

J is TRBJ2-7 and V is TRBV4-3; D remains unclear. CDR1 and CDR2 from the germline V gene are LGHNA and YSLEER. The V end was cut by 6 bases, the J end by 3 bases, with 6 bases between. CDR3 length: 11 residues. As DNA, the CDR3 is TGCGCCAGCAGGCACGGCTACGAGCAGTACTTC. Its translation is CASRHGYEQYF.

The CDR3 region has the DNA TGTGCCAGCAGTTACTCCGGTACGGGGGACCAAGAGACCCAGTACTTC. The encoded protein is CASSYSGTGDQETQYF. V usage is TRBV6-6 and J usage is TRBJ2-5; a possible D gene is TRBD2 (6 bases). This CDR3 is 16 amino acids long. The ends were cut back, 0 bases at V and 0 bases at J, with 11 bases in the middle. CDR1 and CDR2 (germline): MNHNY, SVGAGI (reference sequence).

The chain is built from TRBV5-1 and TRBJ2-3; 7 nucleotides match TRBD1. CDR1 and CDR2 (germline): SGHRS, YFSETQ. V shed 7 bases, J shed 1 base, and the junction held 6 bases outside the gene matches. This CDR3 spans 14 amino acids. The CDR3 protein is CASSEGAGTDTQYF. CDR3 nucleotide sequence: TGCGCCAGCTCTGAGGGGGCGGGCACAGATACGCAGTATTTT.

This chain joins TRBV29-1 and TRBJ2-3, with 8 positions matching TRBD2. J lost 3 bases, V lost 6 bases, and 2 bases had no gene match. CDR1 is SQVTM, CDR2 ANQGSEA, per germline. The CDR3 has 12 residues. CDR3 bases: TGCAGCGTACGGGAGGGAACAGATACGCAGTATTTT. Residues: CSVREGTDTQYF.